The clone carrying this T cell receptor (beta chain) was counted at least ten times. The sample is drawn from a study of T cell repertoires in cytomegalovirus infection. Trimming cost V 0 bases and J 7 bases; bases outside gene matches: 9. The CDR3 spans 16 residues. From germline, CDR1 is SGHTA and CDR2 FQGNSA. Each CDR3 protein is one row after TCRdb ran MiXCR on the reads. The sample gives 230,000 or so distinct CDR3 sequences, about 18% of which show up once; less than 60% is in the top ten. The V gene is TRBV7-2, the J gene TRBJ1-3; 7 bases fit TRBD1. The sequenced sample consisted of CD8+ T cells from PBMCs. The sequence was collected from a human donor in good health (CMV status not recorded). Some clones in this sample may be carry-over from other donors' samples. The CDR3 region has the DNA TGTGCCAGCAGCTTAGCACGACAGGGAAGGGCGAACACCATATATTTT. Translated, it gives CASSLARQGRANTIYF.